A single sample is the source of the 16 T cell receptor beta chains below, sequenced in a study of cytomegalovirus exposure and HLA in healthy donors. Both 60 Vbeta primers and 13 Jbeta primers went into the PCR. Profiling relied on immunoSEQ multiplex PCR, and the TCRdb table lists in-frame clones only, not all of them. The sample lists some 180,000 clones, 87% occurring once. Sequenced material: PBMCs. These receptors all stem from a boy aged 2 to 9 in good health and CMV-seronegative.

The chain joins TRBV5-8 to TRBJ2-2; 7 bases are shared with TRBD1. The CDR3 has 15 residues. Germline assignment: CDR1 SGHTS and CDR2 YDEGEE. V dropped 4 bases and J dropped 4; count of bases not matched to a gene: 7. As DNA, the CDR3 is TGTGCCAGCAGCGCCGGGACAGATTTCACCGGGGAGCTGTTTTTT. Protein product: CASSAGTDFTGELFF. Full variable domain (remainder filled in from reference TRBV5-8 and TRBJ2-2): EAGVTQSPTHLIKTRGQQATLRCSPISGHTSVYWYQQALGLGLQFLLWYDEGEERNRGNFPPRFSGRQFPNYSSELNVNALELEDSALYLCASSAGTDFTGELFFGEGSRLTVL.

The chain joins TRBV6-5 to TRBJ2-7; possibly TRBD2 for D (6 bases). This CDR3 has 13 residues. Trimming stripped 5 bases from V and 1 base from J, with 9 bases between. The V gene's germline CDR1 is MNHEY and CDR2 SVGAGI. Here the CDR3 reads CASSVGLSYEQYF. Written as DNA, the CDR3 is TGTGCCAGCAGTGTCGGACTATCCTACGAGCAGTACTTC.

The chain is built from TRBV6-6 and TRBJ1-2; TRBD1 might be the D (6 bases). V lost 5 bases and J 0 bases, leaving 10 bases between the germline ends. CDR3 length: 14 residues. Germline V lookup: CDR1 MNHNY, CDR2 SVGAGI (reference sequence). CDR3 amino acids: CASSLQGTNYGYTF. The CDR3 coding sequence is TGTGCCAGCAGTCTGCAGGGGACTAACTATGGCTACACCTTC.

The chain carries TRBV28 and TRBJ1-1; D is unclear. The V end was cut by 8 bases, the J end by 4 bases, with 20 bases between. CDR1 and CDR2 from the germline V gene are MDHEN and SYDVKM. CDR3 length: 15 residues. CDR3 sequence: CASLATLGEGTEAFF. The CDR3 coding sequence is TGTGCCAGCCTAGCTACTCTCGGGGAGGGCACTGAAGCTTTCTTT.

This clone was seen once. The chain recombines TRBV5-6 with TRBJ2-7; weak D call: TRBD2 (6 bases). Germline lookup yields CDR1 SGHDT and CDR2 YYEEEE. This CDR3 has 17 amino acids. The V and J ends lost 4 bases and 4 bases respectively, with 24 bases between them. CDR3 sequence (DNA): TGTGCCAGCAGCCCCCTGGGGGATCCGGGTCGGGGGTACGAGCAGTACTTC. Its translation is CASSPLGDPGRGYEQYF. Full variable domain (outside the CDR3, taken from reference TRBV5-6 and TRBJ2-7): DAGVTQSPTHLIKTRGQQVTLRCSPKSGHDTVSWYQQALGQGPQFIFQYYEEEERQRGNFPDRFSGHQFPNYSSELNVNALLLGDSALYLCASSPLGDPGRGYEQYFGPGTRLTVT.

This chain links TRBV10-2 with TRBJ2-1; 9 nucleotides line up with TRBD1. The CDR3 sequence is 15 residues long. V was pared by 2 bases and J by 7 bases, with 6 bases of the junction left unmatched. In germline, CDR1 is WSHSY, CDR2 SAAADI. The CDR3 DNA reads as TGCGCCAGCAGTGAGACAGGGGGCGCCCTTAATGAGCAGTTCTTC. It translates to CASSETGGALNEQFF.

This chain connects TRBV19 to TRBJ2-3; 7 nucleotides match TRBD1. The CDR3 totals 12 residues. CDR1 and CDR2 (germline): LNHDA, SQIVND (reference sequence). Germline trimming cut 2 bases from V and 13 bases from J; bases unmatched to any gene: 6. Written as DNA, the CDR3 is TGTGCCAGTAGTATAAGGGGAGACAGGGAGTATTTT. The encoded protein is CASSIRGDREYF.

The V call is TRBV4-2, the J call TRBJ2-5; 9 bases align to TRBD1. Matching the DNA end better, TRBJ2-7 makes the J call doubtful. The germline V gene encodes CDR1 LGHNA and CDR2 YNFKEQ. The CDR3 totals 13 residues. CDR3 DNA sequence: TGTGCCAGCAGCCTGGGACAGGGCTACGAGCAGTACTTC. It translates to CASSLGQGYEQYF.

V is TRBV5-3 and J is TRBJ2-1; 7 bases line up with TRBD2. TRBV5-3 is recorded as an ORF, its role being uncertain. The CDR3 consists of 13 residues. V trimming: 5 bases; J trimming: 7 bases; junction bases outside the gene matches: 6. The CDR3 here is CARRRPAGNEQFF. The DNA of the CDR3 is TGTGCCAGAAGGCGCCCAGCGGGGAATGAGCAGTTCTTC.

In this sample, this clone turned up once. The chain recombines TRBV4-1 with TRBJ2-5, with 7 positions matching TRBD2. CDR1 is MGHRA, CDR2 YSYEKL, per germline. The CDR3 loop spans 18 amino acids. Unmatched junction bases numbered 11, after V lost 0 bases and J lost 1 base. The CDR3 region has the DNA TGCGCCAGCAGCCAAGAGGGCGGGAGTGGGGCCATCCAAGAGACCCAGTACTTC. It codes for CASSQEGGSGAIQETQYF.

The chain uses TRBV11-3 and TRBJ2-3; TRBD2 might be the D (5 bases). V dropped 5 bases and J dropped 6 bases, with 21 bases sitting between them. CDR1 and CDR2 from the germline V gene are SGHNT and YENEEA. CDR3 length: 16 residues. The CDR3 DNA is TGTGCCAGCAGCCCGGCGTTTGGGAGAGGGTCCGATACGCAGTATTTT. Translation: CASSPAFGRGSDTQYF.

The gene calls are TRBV14 and TRBJ1-4; D uncertain. The CDR3 length is 14 residues. Deletions cut 8 bases from V and 5 bases from J, with 15 bases between. CDR1 is SGHDN, CDR2 FVKESK, per germline. The DNA for the CDR3 is TGTGCCAGCCAGCGACGGGGTTGGAATGAAAAACTGTTTTTT. Translation: CASQRRGWNEKLFF.

This chain uses TRBV7-9 with TRBJ1-2; D might be TRBD1 (5 bases). This CDR3 has 14 amino acids. The V gene's germline CDR1 is SEHNR and CDR2 FQNEAQ (reference sequence). The V gene lost 5 bases and the J gene lost 3 bases, with 13 bases spanning the gap. The CDR3 loop reads CASSLLGTDYGYTF. CDR3 in DNA: TGTGCCAGCAGCCTATTGGGGACTGACTATGGCTACACCTTC.

The V and J genes are TRBV9 and TRBJ2-1; possible D gene TRBD2, 6 bases. V lost 4 bases and J 4 bases, leaving 15 bases between the germline ends. Germline values: CDR1 SGDLS, CDR2 YYNGEE. This CDR3 has 15 amino acids. The CDR3 DNA reads as TGTGCCAGCAGCTTGGGGGACTCATTATACAATGAGCAGTTCTTC. It yields the protein CASSLGDSLYNEQFF.

This clone was recorded a few times. The V and J genes are TRBV6-5 and TRBJ2-7, with TRBD1 identical over 11 bases. V was pared by 10 bases and J by 3 bases, with 11 bases of the junction left unmatched. There are 15 residues in the CDR3. Germline V lookup: CDR1 MNHEY, CDR2 SVGAGI. CDR3 protein: CAIRTGGTGGYEQYF. The CDR3 coding sequence is TGTGCCATTCGAACGGGGGGGACAGGGGGCTACGAGCAGTACTTC.

A few counts support this clone. The chain couples TRBV10-3 to TRBJ1-1; the match to TRBD1 covers 9 bases. The CDR3 extends over 14 amino acids. Per the germline V gene, CDR1 is ENHRY and CDR2 is SYGVKD. Germline trimming cut 1 base from V and 6 bases from J; bases unmatched to any gene: 3. The CDR3 DNA follows: TGTGCCATCAGTGAGTTTGGACAGGGGTCTGAAGCTTTCTTT. This sequence encodes CAISEFGQGSEAFF.